The rows below give T cell receptor beta chains drawn from one sample of a study of blood T cell repertoires in COVID-19. Here immunoSEQ multiplex PCR was the method, and the copy in TCRdb shows in-frame clones only, minus some. The sample shows approximately 100,000 clones, 70% to 90% of them seen only once. Sequenced: peripheral blood. Source of these receptors: a human donor with COVID-19, enrolled during active disease. The donor label of this sample is uncertain. Each CDR3 is given with its conserved first and last residue. D genes are given only for firm matches. Clone size is given for some rows only: seen once, a few or many times, or a class if the clone is expanded.

J gene,V gene,D gene,clone size,CDR3 protein,CDR3 DNA
TRBJ2-1,TRBV5-4,TRBD2,NA,CASHGGLAGGVDEQFF,TGTGCCAGCCACGGAGGATTAGCGGGGGGGGTAGATGAGCAGTTCTTC
TRBJ2-7,TRBV4-1,NA,NA,CASSQALQGPGEQYF,TGCGCCAGCAGCCAAGCACTCCAGGGGCCGGGGGAGCAGTACTTC
TRBJ1-2,TRBV6-1,NA,NA,CASSDLFGGVDGYTF,TGTGCCAGCAGTGACCTTTTTGGGGGGGTGGATGGCTACACCTTC
TRBJ1-2,TRBV5-1,NA,NA,CASSLAGTNYGYTF,TGCGCCAGCAGCTTGGCCGGGACAAACTATGGCTACACCTTC
TRBJ1-1,TRBV29-1,NA,NA,CSASQGGVNTEAFF,TGCAGCGCGTCACAAGGGGGAGTGAACACTGAAGCTTTCTTT
TRBJ1-1,TRBV5-1,TRBD1,NA,CASSWTGDPNTEAFF,TGCGCCAGCAGCTGGACAGGGGACCCTAACACTGAAGCTTTCTTT
TRBJ2-1,TRBV19,TRBD1,NA,CASSFGQGDNEQFF,TGTGCCAGTAGTTTCGGACAGGGGGACAATGAGCAGTTCTTC
TRBJ2-7,TRBV3-1/TRBV3-2,TRBD2,NA,CASSLNGGTLYEQYF,TGTGCCAGCAGCCTCAACGGGGGGACTCTCTACGAGCAGTACTTC
TRBJ2-5,TRBV3-1/TRBV3-2,TRBD2,NA,CASSQESSGGRETQYF,TGTGCCAGCAGCCAAGAGTCTAGCGGGGGGAGAGAGACCCAGTACTTC
TRBJ2-3,TRBV5-4,TRBD2,NA,CASSSGTSGGWNTDTQYF,TGTGCCAGCAGTTCCGGGACTAGCGGGGGCTGGAACACAGATACGCAGTATTTT
TRBJ1-1,TRBV19,NA,few,CASSQQGGVTEAFF,TGTGCCAGTAGCCAACAGGGCGGCGTCACTGAAGCTTTCTTT
TRBJ1-1,TRBV14,NA,NA,CASSLTEVTEAFF,TGTGCCAGCAGCCTAACAGAAGTAACAGAAGCTTTCTTT
TRBJ2-7,TRBV18,TRBD2,NA,CASSQPGLAGREQYF,TGTGCCAGCTCACAGCCGGGACTAGCGGGGAGGGAGCAGTACTTC
TRBJ2-2,TRBV19,TRBD1,NA,CASRITGDTGELFF,TGTGCCAGTAGGATAACAGGGGACACCGGGGAGCTGTTTTTT
TRBJ2-5,TRBV7-6,TRBD2,NA,CASSLVGLAGGQETQYF,TGTGCCAGCAGCTTAGTAGGACTAGCGGGGGGGCAGGAGACCCAGTACTTC
TRBJ1-5,TRBV5-6,NA,NA,CASSLGGSQPQHF,TGTGCCAGTAGTCTAGGGGGTAGTCAGCCCCAGCATTTT
TRBJ2-7,TRBV2,NA,NA,CASELSAGISREQYF,TGTGCCAGTGAGCTCTCGGCCGGGATCTCCCGGGAGCAGTACTTC
TRBJ1-1,TRBV10-3,TRBD1,NA,CAISSTGVNTEAFF,TGTGCCATCAGCTCTACAGGGGTGAACACTGAAGCTTTCTTT
TRBJ2-1,TRBV25-1,NA,few,CASSGGLPQFGEQFF,TGTGCCAGCAGTGGCGGACTACCGCAATTCGGTGAGCAGTTCTTC
TRBJ2-3,TRBV5-1,NA,NA,CASSLGHGTDTQYF,TGCGCCAGCAGCTTGGGACACGGCACAGATACGCAGTATTTT
TRBJ2-2,TRBV18,NA,NA,CASSPSQAHTGELFF,TGTGCCAGCTCACCTTCCCAGGCCCACACCGGGGAGCTGTTTTTT
TRBJ1-1,TRBV2,NA,medium-sized,CASRPGVAGTEAFF,TGTGCCAGCAGGCCTGGGGTCGCGGGGACTGAAGCTTTCTTT
TRBJ1-1,TRBV7-9,TRBD1,few,CASSLGTGLDTEAFF,TGTGCCAGCAGCTTAGGGACAGGGCTTGACACTGAAGCTTTCTTT
TRBJ2-3,TRBV25-1,NA,NA,CASSDPYTDTQYF,TGTGCCAGCAGTGACCCTTACACAGATACGCAGTATTTT
TRBJ2-7,TRBV5-1,TRBD1,NA,CASSPGTGWNEQYF,TGCGCCAGCAGCCCCGGGACAGGCTGGAACGAGCAGTACTTC
TRBJ2-7,TRBV25-1,TRBD1,NA,CASSTAGGISYEQYF,TGTGCCAGCAGCACAGCAGGGGGTATTTCCTACGAGCAGTACTTC
TRBJ1-1,TRBV27,NA,many,CASTESENTEAFF,TGTGCCAGCACAGAGAGCGAGAACACTGAAGCTTTCTTT
TRBJ2-2,TRBV11-1,TRBD2,NA,CASSKSGGVNTGELFF,TGTGCCAGCAGTAAAAGCGGGGGGGTGAACACCGGGGAGCTGTTTTTT
TRBJ2-5,TRBV5-1,TRBD1,NA,CASSDHRGSQETQYF,TGCGCCAGCAGCGACCACAGGGGATCCCAAGAGACCCAGTACTTC
TRBJ2-7,TRBV7-9,TRBD1,NA,CASSPTGFYEQYF,TGTGCCAGCAGCCCGACAGGGTTCTACGAGCAGTACTTC
TRBJ2-7,TRBV4-1,TRBD1,NA,CASSQESGTGSYEQYF,TGCGCCAGCAGCCAAGAATCCGGGACAGGGTCCTACGAGCAGTACTTC
TRBJ2-1,TRBV11-3,TRBD1,once,CASSLGQSIYEQFF,TGTGCCAGCAGCTTGGGACAGTCGATATATGAGCAGTTCTTC
TRBJ2-3,TRBV3-1/TRBV3-2,TRBD1,NA,CASSQSQGADTQYF,TGTGCCAGCAGCCAATCTCAGGGGGCGGATACGCAGTATTTT
TRBJ1-5,TRBV9,NA,NA,CASSPGGVTSNQPQHF,TGTGCCAGCAGCCCGGGGGGGGTCACTAGCAATCAGCCCCAGCATTTT
TRBJ2-7,TRBV12-3/TRBV12-4,NA,NA,CASSSQGFYEQYF,TGTGCCAGCAGTTCCCAGGGATTCTACGAGCAGTACTTC
TRBJ2-7,TRBV28,NA,once,CASSSLYEQYF,TGTGCCAGCAGTTCCCTCTACGAGCAGTACTTC
TRBJ2-3,TRBV9,NA,NA,CASSPRGTPTITSTDTQYF,TGTGCCAGCAGCCCCCGCGGGACGCCGACGATAACTAGCACAGATACGCAGTATTTT
TRBJ2-3,TRBV5-4,TRBD2,NA,CASSPRSGDATDTQYF,TGTGCCAGCAGCCCGAGGAGCGGGGACGCCACAGATACGCAGTATTTT
TRBJ2-4,TRBV10-1,NA,NA,CASSESSVRGIQYF,TGCGCCAGCAGTGAGTCTTCGGTCAGGGGCATTCAGTACTTC
TRBJ2-7,TRBV6-6,NA,NA,CASSYGLGGSYEQYF,TGTGCCAGCAGTTACGGATTGGGGGGCTCCTACGAGCAGTACTTC
TRBJ2-7,TRBV7-9,NA,NA,CASSYGRGYEQYF,TGTGCCAGCAGCTACGGACGGGGCTACGAGCAGTACTTC
TRBJ2-2,TRBV19,TRBD1,NA,CASSIPDRGYSGELFF,TGTGCCAGTAGTATACCCGACAGGGGGTATTCCGGGGAGCTGTTTTTT
TRBJ1-2,TRBV5-5,TRBD1,NA,CASSFQGGEDYGYTF,TGTGCCAGCAGCTTTCAGGGGGGCGAGGACTATGGCTACACCTTC
TRBJ2-7,TRBV4-1,TRBD1,NA,CASSQMTGTVNEQYF,TGCGCCAGCAGCCAAATGACAGGGACGGTAAACGAGCAGTACTTC
TRBJ2-7,TRBV12-5,TRBD1,NA,CASARTGGAYEQYF,TGTGCTAGTGCCCGGACAGGGGGAGCGTACGAGCAGTACTTC
TRBJ2-2,TRBV2,TRBD2,NA,CASSRLAGVTGELFF,TGTGCCAGCAGTCGACTAGCGGGAGTTACCGGGGAGCTGTTTTTT
TRBJ2-1,TRBV29-1,NA,NA,CSGRESREFF,TGCAGCGGACGGGAGTCAAGGGAGTTCTTC
TRBJ1-5,TRBV28,NA,NA,CASRPTATSNQPQHF,TGTGCCAGCAGACCGACAGCAACTAGCAATCAGCCCCAGCATTTT
TRBJ1-2,TRBV27,NA,NA,CASSPGWRAVGHYGYTF,TGTGCCAGCAGTCCCGGGTGGAGGGCGGTCGGGCACTATGGCTACACCTTC
TRBJ1-1,TRBV3-1/TRBV3-2,NA,once,CASSQGAGGMNTEAFF,TGTGCCAGCAGCCAAGGGGCGGGGGGCATGAACACTGAAGCTTTCTTT
TRBJ2-1,TRBV10-1,NA,NA,CASSEFSLSSGNEQFF,TGCGCCAGCAGTGAGTTTTCACTCTCCTCGGGGAATGAGCAGTTCTTC
TRBJ1-5,TRBV28,TRBD1,NA,CASRRDRGWGQPQHF,TGTGCCAGCAGACGGGACAGGGGGTGGGGTCAGCCCCAGCATTTT
TRBJ1-2,TRBV6-5,TRBD1,NA,CATKGLTGDYGYTF,TGTGCCACCAAGGGCCTGACAGGGGACTATGGCTACACCTTC
TRBJ2-7,TRBV2,TRBD2,NA,CASSEGGSLIAGFGEQYF,TGTGCCAGCAGTGAAGGGGGGTCGTTAATAGCGGGGTTTGGCGAGCAGTACTTC